The sequence of this T cell receptor (beta chain) was determined in a study of T cell responses to AZD1222 COVID-19 vaccine. General study findings and limits: Two doses of AZD1222 preceded a rise in Spike-specific TCR breadth and depth.

CDR1 and CDR2 from the germline V gene are SGHRS and YFSETQ. Trimming stripped 1 base from V and 1 base from J, with 11 bases between. This CDR3 is 15 amino acids long. Concerning this clone: As yet, its antigen is unknown.

The protocol was immunoSEQ multiplex PCR, while the TCRdb copy is restricted to in-frame clones and leaves out a portion. The sample consists of over 100,000 clones, over 90% of them appearing once. The V gene is TRBV5-1, the J gene TRBJ2-5; TRBD1 or TRBD2 may be the D gene (6 bases each). This TCR came from an adult in good health. This specimen was peripheral blood, taken on day 0 of AZD1222 vaccination. CDR3 nucleotides: TGCGCCAGCAGCTTGACACCGGGGGCCCAAGAGACCCAGTACTTC. This sequence encodes CASSLTPGAQETQYF.